Presented here are 9 T cell receptor beta chains from one specimen sequenced in a study of cytomegalovirus exposure and HLA in healthy donors (dated by TCRdb to 2016 to 2017). Receptor amplification or capture employed the immunoSEQ multiplex PCR assay. A mixture of 60 forward primers for TCR Vbeta segments and 13 reverse primers for TCR Jbeta segments was used in the multiplex PCR. TCRdb took this table from immuneACCESS and kept in-frame rearrangements with V and J called. Such tables lack part of the clones; where checked against another copy, unresolved V genes explain under half of the gap, and the rest is unexplained. This sample lists about 130,000 clones; roughly three quarters were detected once. The ten largest clones capture roughly 1.9% of the sample. Source material: PBMCs. All receptors derive from a woman between 40 and 55 years old in good health and CMV-seronegative.

V is TRBV5-1 and J is TRBJ2-3; 8 bases match TRBD2. CDR1 is SGHRS and CDR2 is YFSETQ in the germline V gene. There are 15 residues in the CDR3. V was clipped by 3 bases and J by 2 bases; unmatched bases: 5. The CDR3 sequence is CASSSAGANTDTQYF. The CDR3 coding sequence is TGCGCCAGCAGCTCAGCGGGAGCAAACACAGATACGCAGTATTTT.

This chain joins TRBV2 and TRBJ1-1; perhaps TRBD1 as D (6 bases). The CDR3 has 14 residues. V lost 2 bases and J lost 5, with 12 bases in between. Germline CDR1 is SNHLY and CDR2 is FYNNEI. The CDR3 here is CASSEQGSGTEAFF. In nucleotides, the CDR3 is TGTGCCAGCAGTGAACAGGGGTCTGGGACTGAAGCTTTCTTT.

The V gene is TRBV28, the J gene TRBJ1-5, with 8 bases that match TRBD1. There are 14 residues in the CDR3. V shed 6 bases and J 5 bases; nucleotides not matched to a gene: 6. Germline CDR1 and CDR2: MDHEN and SYDVKM. The CDR3 bases are TGTGCCAGCAGCTTCGGGACAGGCTATCAGCCCCAGCATTTT. Translated: CASSFGTGYQPQHF.

This rearrangement joins TRBV9 to TRBJ2-1; D is undetermined. V was pared by 1 base and J by 6 bases, with 8 bases between. From germline, CDR1 is SGDLS and CDR2 YYNGEE. The CDR3 runs to 13 residues. The CDR3 loop reads CASSVSPFNEQFF. CDR3 nucleotide sequence: TGTGCCAGCAGCGTATCCCCCTTCAATGAGCAGTTCTTC. Variable domain in full (rest from reference TRBV9 and TRBJ2-1): DSGVTQTPKHLITATGQRVTLRCSPRSGDLSVYWYQQSLDQGLQFLIQYYNGEERAKGNILERFSAQQFPDLHSELNLSSLELGDSALYFCASSVSPFNEQFFGPGTRLTVL.

The CDR3 nucleotides read TGCGCCAGCAGCATCTCCGGGGGGCTAGGTGGTGAGCAGTTCTTC. Amino acid sequence: CASSISGGLGGEQFF. The chain has TRBV5-1 and TRBJ2-1, with D perhaps TRBD2 (7 bases). Germline V gene lookup returns CDR1 SGHRS and CDR2 YFSETQ. This CDR3 is 15 amino acids long. V dropped 4 bases and J dropped 9 bases, with 20 bases sitting between them.

The chain carries TRBV19 and TRBJ1-5, with TRBD1 matching 8 bases. Germline V lookup: CDR1 LNHDA, CDR2 SQIVND (reference sequence). V shed 7 bases, J shed 5 bases, and the junction held 7 bases outside the gene matches. This CDR3 comprises 14 residues. The chain's CDR3 is CASNKGQGHQPQHF. The CDR3 bases are TGTGCCAGTAATAAAGGACAGGGTCATCAGCCCCAGCATTTT. Complete variable domain (other parts from reference TRBV19 and TRBJ1-5): DGGITQSPKYLFRKEGQNVTLSCEQNLNHDAMYWYRQDPGQGLRLIYYSQIVNDFQKGDIAEGYSVSREKKESFPLTVTSAQKNPTAFYLCASNKGQGHQPQHFGDGTRLSIL.

The chain carries TRBV28 and TRBJ1-4; TRBD1 is a possible D gene (6 bases). The V and J ends lost 4 bases and 8 bases respectively, with 17 bases between them. Germline V lookup: CDR1 MDHEN, CDR2 SYDVKM. The length of the CDR3 is 15 residues. The CDR3 loop reads CASSSEGGAREKLFF. CDR3 DNA sequence: TGTGCCAGCAGTTCCGAGGGGGGGGCGCGGGAAAAACTGTTTTTT.

This chain joins TRBV7-9 and TRBJ1-1; TRBD1 matches 7 bases. Germline CDR1 and CDR2: SEHNR and FQNEAQ (reference sequence). CDR3 length: 14 amino acids. V shed 8 bases and J 3 bases; nucleotides not matched to a gene: 9. CDR3 region: CASEGTVGHTEAFF. The CDR3 DNA follows: TGTGCCAGCGAGGGGACAGTCGGCCACACTGAAGCTTTCTTT.

This chain connects TRBV5-6 to TRBJ2-5; a possible D gene is TRBD2 (6 bases). V lost 2 bases to trimming and J lost 7 bases, with 24 bases between them. CDR3 length: 17 residues. Germline CDR1 SGHDT, CDR2 YYEEEE. The CDR3 protein is CASSFLSSWVAGRTQYF. DNA for the CDR3: TGTGCCAGCAGCTTTTTGTCTAGTTGGGTGGCGGGAAGGACCCAGTACTTC.